Presented here are 30 T cell receptor beta chains from one specimen sequenced in a study of post-analysis software for immune sequencing data. Study findings and constraints: Five or six TRBV segments were more frequent in patients than controls; TRBV5-6, TRBV5-1 and TRBV20-1 belonged to this group.

Researchers reported that TCR beta cDNA libraries carried unique molecular identifiers. A single record per CDR3 protein comes from TCRdb applying MiXCR to the PCR reads. The sample carries 430,000 or so distinct CDR3 sequences, about 39% recorded once. Their antigens are not known. The source material was blood. These TCRs come from a girl aged 2 to 9 with multiple sclerosis.

This clonotype was seen only a few times. The rearrangement uses TRBV4-2 and TRBJ1-5; D gene uncertain. This CDR3 has 14 amino acids. The V and J ends lost 5 bases and 5 bases respectively, with 13 bases between them. From germline, CDR1 is LGHNA and CDR2 YNFKEQ. CDR3 sequence reads: CASSSEQAYQPQHF. The CDR3 bases are TGTGCCAGCAGCTCAGAGCAAGCTTATCAGCCCCAGCATTTT.

This clonotype was counted a few times. V and J are TRBV7-3 and TRBJ2-5, with unresolved D. Germline values: CDR1 SGHTA, CDR2 FQGTGA. This CDR3 region has 14 residues. With 7 bases removed from V and 1 base from J, the gap between germline ends came to 13 bases. CDR3: CASKESALQETQYF. The DNA of the CDR3 is TGTGCCAGCAAGGAATCCGCCCTCCAAGAGACCCAGTACTTC.

This clonotype was observed a few times. V usage is TRBV6-5 and J usage is TRBJ1-2; 7 bases agree with TRBD1. Trimming at V came to 8 bases and at J to 3 bases, leaving 6 bases not matched to a gene. Germline CDR1 MNHEY, CDR2 SVGAGI. The CDR3 runs to 13 residues. The CDR3 reads CASRQGLYYGYTF. The CDR3 nucleotides read TGTGCCAGCCGACAGGGCCTTTACTATGGCTACACCTTC.

This clonotype was picked up many times. CDR3: CSAHRDRNPYEQYF. The CDR3 DNA follows: TGCAGTGCCCACCGGGACAGAAACCCTTACGAGCAGTACTTC. The rearrangement links TRBV20-1 to TRBJ2-7, with 7 bases that match TRBD1. V shed 6 bases, J shed 4 bases, and the junction held 12 bases outside the gene matches. CDR1 and CDR2 from the germline V gene are DFQATT and SNEGSKA (reference sequence). The CDR3 is 14 residues long.

CDR3 bases: TGTGCCAGCAGTTCCCCCGGGACAGGGGTCTACAATGAGCAGTTCTTC. It is translated as CASSSPGTGVYNEQFF. V gene TRBV28 combines with J gene TRBJ2-1; 10 bases align to TRBD1. Germline trimming cut 4 bases from V and 3 bases from J; bases unmatched to any gene: 6. Germline V gives CDR1 MDHEN, CDR2 SYDVKM. The CDR3 is 16 amino acids.

The chain couples TRBV10-3 to TRBJ1-2; a possible D gene is TRBD1 (6 bases). Trimming took 5 bases from V and 8 from J, leaving 15 bases between them. CDR1 and CDR2 (germline): ENHRY, SYGVKD. The CDR3 totals 13 residues. The CDR3, as DNA: TGTGCCATCAGTCTACAGGGAGGGGACGGCTACACCTTC. Its protein is CAISLQGGDGYTF.

The V call is TRBV5-1, the J call TRBJ2-7; possibly TRBD1 for D (6 bases). The CDR3 loop spans 13 amino acids. V shed 1 base and J shed 5 bases, with 10 bases lying between them. The V gene's germline CDR1 is SGHRS and CDR2 YFSETQ. DNA of the CDR3: TGCGCCAGCAGCTTGTTCGAGGGGGACGAGCAGTACTTC. Amino acids: CASSLFEGDEQYF.

This rearrangement joins TRBV28 to TRBJ1-2, with D perhaps matching TRBD1 (5 bases). The V and J ends lost 6 bases and 1 base respectively, with 18 bases between them. Per germline, CDR1 MDHEN and CDR2 SYDVKM. The CDR3 consists of 16 residues. The CDR3 DNA is TGTGCCAGCAGCCTATCGCCGGGACCCAATAACTATGGCTACACCTTC. Translated, it gives CASSLSPGPNNYGYTF.

The chain carries TRBV9 and TRBJ2-1; D unresolved. Trimming took 0 bases from V and 4 from J, leaving 5 bases between them. The CDR3 contains 13 residues. Germline loops: CDR1 SGDLS, CDR2 YYNGEE. CDR3 in amino acids: CASSVDRYNEQFF. Written as DNA, the CDR3 is TGTGCCAGCAGCGTAGACAGATACAATGAGCAGTTCTTC.

Regarding this clonotype: The junction differs from germline at one of its ends, possibly a read error. The CDR3 DNA reads TGTGCCGGCAGCTCCAGCGGGAGGGCCACAGATACGCAGTATTTT. It translates to CAGSSSGRATDTQYF. The chain is built from TRBV7-2 and TRBJ2-3; 10 bases match TRBD2. Germline V lookup: CDR1 SGHTA, CDR2 FQGNSA. CDR3 length: 15 amino acids.

This clonotype was seen a handful of times. The chain employs TRBV7-9 and TRBJ2-5, with a weak D call TRBD2 (6 bases). Trimming cost V 7 bases and J 2 bases, with 14 bases left between them. Germline values: CDR1 SEHNR, CDR2 FQNEAQ (reference sequence). The CDR3 sequence is 14 residues long. The CDR3 nucleotides read TGTGCCAGCACCGCGGGACCGACACAAGAGACCCAGTACTTC. It encodes CASTAGPTQETQYF.

The chain has TRBV28 and TRBJ2-1; 8 bases are shared with TRBD1. Unmatched junction bases numbered 6, after V lost 4 bases and J lost 7 bases. Germline loops: CDR1 MDHEN, CDR2 SYDVKM. The CDR3 contains 14 residues. The chain's CDR3 is CASSWAGGWNEQFF. The CDR3 region has the DNA TGTGCCAGCAGTTGGGCAGGGGGCTGGAATGAGCAGTTCTTC.

The V call is TRBV9, the J call TRBJ2-1; TRBD2 is a possible D gene (6 bases). Germline lookup yields CDR1 SGDLS and CDR2 YYNGEE. This CDR3 comprises 14 residues. V lost 4 bases and J lost 0, with 8 bases in between. The DNA for the CDR3 is TGTGCCAGCAGCCGGGACTTCTCCTACAATGAGCAGTTCTTC. Its translation: CASSRDFSYNEQFF.

V gene TRBV2 combines with J gene TRBJ2-7, with D maybe TRBD2 (6 bases). CDR1 is SNHLY and CDR2 is FYNNEI in the germline V gene. With 3 bases removed from V and 5 bases from J, the gap between germline ends came to 14 bases. CDR3 length: 14 residues. The CDR3 reads CASSEGPGRNEQYF. For the CDR3, the DNA is TGTGCCAGCAGTGAGGGTCCAGGGAGGAACGAGCAGTACTTC.

In this sample, this clonotype turned up a few times. J is TRBJ1-2 and V is TRBV12-3 or TRBV12-4, with no clear D. The ends were cut back, 4 bases at V and 7 bases at J, with 13 bases in the middle. The CDR3 consists of 13 residues. In DNA form, the CDR3 reads TGTGCCAGCAGTTCCCAGACGGGTCGTGGCTACACCTTC. Amino acid sequence: CASSSQTGRGYTF.

This clonotype appeared a few times. This chain connects TRBV11-2 to TRBJ2-7; D call uncertain. The germline V gene has CDR1 SGHAT and CDR2 FQNNGV. V was pared by 4 bases and J by 7 bases, with 8 bases between. This CDR3 contains 11 residues. The CDR3 loop reads CASSSVGEQYF. The CDR3 DNA reads TGTGCCAGCAGCTCAGTTGGGGAGCAGTACTTC.

The rearrangement links TRBV29-1 to TRBJ2-7; 13 nucleotides match TRBD2. The CDR3 sequence is 18 residues long. The V and J ends lost 4 bases and 6 bases, in that order; junction bases with no gene match: 18. Looked up from germline, CDR1 is SQVTM and CDR2 is ANQGSEA. In nucleotides, the CDR3 is TGCAGCGTTGGGGGACGGCTAACTAGCGGGAGGGTCCCAGTCGAGCAGTACTTC. This codes for CSVGGRLTSGRVPVEQYF.

J is TRBJ1-2 and V is TRBV11-2; 8 positions match TRBD1. The germline V gene has CDR1 SGHAT and CDR2 FQNNGV. This CDR3 is built from 15 residues. J was trimmed by 3 bases and V by 5 bases; bases with no gene match: 8. The CDR3 DNA is TGTGCCAGCAGCCTACCGGTGACAGGGGACTATGGCTACACCTTC. Protein product: CASSLPVTGDYGYTF.

To note about this clonotype: At one of its ends the junction is not consistent with the germline gene, which may arise from a read error. This rearrangement joins TRBV7-2 to TRBJ1-5, with TRBD1 matching 9 bases. The CDR3 length is 16 residues. Germline V lookup: CDR1 SGHTA, CDR2 FQGNSA. The CDR3 here is CAGSSGTGYGNQPQHF. In DNA form, the CDR3 reads TGTGCCGGCAGCTCCGGGACAGGGTATGGCAATCAGCCCCAGCATTTT.

CDR3 DNA sequence: TGCAGTGCTAGTAGGGGGGGCCGCAATGAGCAGTACTTC. Amino acids: CSASRGGRNEQYF. The chain has TRBV20-1 and TRBJ2-5; the D gene is possibly TRBD2 (7 bases). V was shortened by 3 bases and J by 11 bases, with 19 bases between the two germline ends. The CDR3 consists of 13 residues. CDR1 and CDR2 (germline): DFQATT, SNEGSKA (reference sequence).

V is TRBV5-1 and J is TRBJ2-1, with 7 bases that match TRBD1. The CDR3 has 14 amino acids. Unmatched junction bases numbered 3, after V lost 0 bases and J lost 6 bases. Germline V CDR1 and CDR2: SGHRS, YFSETQ. CDR3 nucleotides: TGCGCCAGCAGCTTGGGACAGGGATCCAATGAGCAGTTCTTC. Encoded protein: CASSLGQGSNEQFF. Variable domain in full (rest from reference TRBV5-1 and TRBJ2-1): KAGVTQTPRYLIKTRGQQVTLSCSPISGHRSVSWYQQTPGQGLQFLFEYFSETQRNKGNFPGRFSGRQFSNSRSEMNVSTLELGDSALYLCASSLGQGSNEQFFGPGTRLTVL.

The chain joins TRBV28 to TRBJ2-4, with 7 bases lining up with TRBD1. Germline V CDR1 and CDR2: MDHEN, SYDVKM. CDR3 length equals 11 residues. J gave up 15 bases and V 6 bases, and 8 bases lay outside the gene matches. The CDR3: CASSSSRGLYF. In DNA form, the CDR3 reads TGTGCCAGCAGCTCCTCGAGGGGGCTGTACTTC.

Regarding this clonotype: A read error may account for a junction end that differs from germline. The chain employs TRBV6-2 or TRBV6-3 and TRBJ1-1; D uncertain. The CDR3 consists of 14 residues. Looked up from germline, CDR1 is MNHEY and CDR2 is SVGEGT. CDR3 sequence: CASSYKRLNTEAFF. The CDR3 region has the DNA TGTGCCAGCAGTTACAAGAGGTTGAACACTGAGGCTTTCTTT.

The chain is built from TRBV28 and TRBJ2-7, with 11 positions matching TRBD2. Germline V CDR1 and CDR2: MDHEN, SYDVKM. V was clipped by 3 bases and J by 1 base; unmatched bases: 5. The CDR3 is 16 residues long. CDR3 DNA: TGTGCCAGCAGTTTGCCAGTAGCGGGGGGGTCCTACGAGCAGTACTTC. As protein: CASSLPVAGGSYEQYF.

Concerning this clonotype: A much larger clone differs from this one at a single base, so this may be a read error. The genes are TRBV12-3 or TRBV12-4 and TRBJ2-7; 8 bases are shared with TRBD1. The J segment lost 7 bases and the V segment lost 7 bases, leaving 18 bases of the junction unmatched. The length of the CDR3 is 16 residues. CDR3 in amino acids: CASTEGPPDRVDEQYF. As DNA, the CDR3 is TGTGCCAGCACCGAAGGCCCCCCGGACAGGGTGGATGAGCAGTACTTC.

The chain joins TRBV2 to TRBJ1-1; D is unclear. The germline CDR1 and CDR2 sequences are SNHLY and FYNNEI. The CDR3 extends over 14 amino acids. V lost 5 bases, J lost 1 base, and 11 bases lay in between. Here the CDR3 DNA reads TGTGCCAGCAGTCATACAGAGGGGAACACTGAAGCTTTCTTT. It yields the protein CASSHTEGNTEAFF. Based on the CDR3 plus reference TRBV2 and TRBJ1-1, the full variable domain is EPEVTQTPSHQVTQMGQEVILRCVPISNHLYFYWYRQILGQKVEFLVSFYNNEISEKSEIFDDQFSVERPDGSNFTLKIRSTKLEDSAMYFCASSHTEGNTEAFFGQGTRLTVV.

The chain is built from TRBV28 and TRBJ2-1, with D perhaps TRBD1 (5 bases). CDR3 length equals 16 residues. V was cut by 3 bases and J by 4 bases, with 16 bases left in between. The germline V gene has CDR1 MDHEN and CDR2 SYDVKM. The CDR3 sequence: CASSFRPRQSYNEQFF. In nucleotides, the CDR3 is TGTGCCAGCAGTTTTAGGCCACGACAGTCTTACAATGAGCAGTTCTTC.

The V and J genes are TRBV5-1 and TRBJ2-3; 9 positions agree with TRBD2. The junction had 9 bases not matched to a gene; V was cut back by 4 bases and J by 3 bases. The germline gives CDR1 SGHRS, CDR2 YFSETQ. The CDR3 spans 16 residues. The CDR3 sequence is CASSGGAGGKTDTQYF. For the CDR3, the DNA is TGCGCCAGCAGCGGGGGAGCGGGAGGAAAAACAGATACGCAGTATTTT.

The chain joins TRBV2 to TRBJ2-7; no reliable D call. V dropped 1 base and J dropped 0 bases, with 10 bases sitting between them. The CDR3 sequence is 15 residues long. CDR1 is SNHLY and CDR2 is FYNNEI in the germline V gene. The CDR3 coding sequence is TGTGCCAGCAGTGAAGGGGCAGGAAGCTCCTACGAGCAGTACTTC. The encoded protein is CASSEGAGSSYEQYF.

This clonotype came up a few times. The chain carries TRBV7-9 and TRBJ2-5, with 8 bases fitting TRBD1. J lost 1 base, V lost 4 bases, and 2 bases had no gene match. CDR1 and CDR2 (germline): SEHNR, FQNEAQ (reference sequence). CDR3 length: 14 residues. The CDR3 coding sequence is TGTGCCAGCAGCTGGGGACAGGTCCAAGAGACCCAGTACTTC. The encoded protein is CASSWGQVQETQYF.